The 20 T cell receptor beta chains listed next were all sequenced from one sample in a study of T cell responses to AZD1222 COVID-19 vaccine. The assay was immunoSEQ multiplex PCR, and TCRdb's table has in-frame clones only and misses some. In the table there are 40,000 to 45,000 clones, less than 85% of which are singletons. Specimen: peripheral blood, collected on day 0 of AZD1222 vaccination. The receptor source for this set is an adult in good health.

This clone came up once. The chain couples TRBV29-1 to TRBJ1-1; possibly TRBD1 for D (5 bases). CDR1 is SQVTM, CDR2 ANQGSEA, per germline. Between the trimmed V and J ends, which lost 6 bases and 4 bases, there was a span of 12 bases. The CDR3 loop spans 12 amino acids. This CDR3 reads CSVRDLGTEAFF. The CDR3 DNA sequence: TGCAGCGTCAGGGATCTGGGCACTGAAGCTTTCTTT.

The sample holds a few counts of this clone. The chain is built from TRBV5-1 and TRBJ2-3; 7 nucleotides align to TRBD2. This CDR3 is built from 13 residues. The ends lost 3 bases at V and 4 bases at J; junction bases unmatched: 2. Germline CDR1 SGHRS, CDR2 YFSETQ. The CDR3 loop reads CASSWAGADTQYF. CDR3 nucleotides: TGCGCCAGCAGCTGGGCGGGGGCAGATACGCAGTATTTT.

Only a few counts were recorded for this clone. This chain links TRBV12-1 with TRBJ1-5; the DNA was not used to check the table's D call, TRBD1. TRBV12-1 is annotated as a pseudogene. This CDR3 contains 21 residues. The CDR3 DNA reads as TGTGCCAGCAGCTTTGCGCGTCGTGTAGGGGGCGCTGGAAGGGGCAATCAGCCCCAGCATTTT. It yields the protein CASSFARRVGGAGRGNQPQHF.

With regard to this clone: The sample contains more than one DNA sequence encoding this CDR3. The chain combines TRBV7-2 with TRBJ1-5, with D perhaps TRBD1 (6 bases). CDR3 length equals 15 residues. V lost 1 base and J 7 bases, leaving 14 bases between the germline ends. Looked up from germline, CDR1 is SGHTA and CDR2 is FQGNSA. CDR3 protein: CASSLVGGGGQPQHF. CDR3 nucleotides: TGTGCCAGCAGCTTAGTGGGGGGAGGGGGGCAGCCCCAGCATTTT.

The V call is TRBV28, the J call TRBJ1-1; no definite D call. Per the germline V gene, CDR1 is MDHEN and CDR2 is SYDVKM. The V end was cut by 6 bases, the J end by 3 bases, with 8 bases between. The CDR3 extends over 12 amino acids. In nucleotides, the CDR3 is TGTGCCAGCAGCCGAGGGTACACTGAAGCTTTCTTT. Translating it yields CASSRGYTEAFF.

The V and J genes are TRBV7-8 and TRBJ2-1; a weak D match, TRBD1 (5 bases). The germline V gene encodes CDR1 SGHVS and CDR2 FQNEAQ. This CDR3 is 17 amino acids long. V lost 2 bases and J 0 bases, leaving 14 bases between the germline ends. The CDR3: CASSLFRQPSSYNEQFF. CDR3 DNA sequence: TGTGCCAGCAGCTTATTTAGACAGCCGAGCTCCTACAATGAGCAGTTCTTC. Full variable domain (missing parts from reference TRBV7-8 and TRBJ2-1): GAGVSQSPRYKVAKRGQDVALRCDPISGHVSLFWYQQALGQGPEFLTYFQNEAQLDKSGLPSDRFFAERPEGSVSTLKIQRTQQEDSAVYLCASSLFRQPSSYNEQFFGPGTRLTVL.

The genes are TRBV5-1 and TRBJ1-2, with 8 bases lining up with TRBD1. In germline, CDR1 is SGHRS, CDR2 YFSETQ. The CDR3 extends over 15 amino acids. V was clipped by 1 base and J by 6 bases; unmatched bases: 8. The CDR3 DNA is TGCGCCAGCAGCTTGAGTGGGGACAGGCGTCATGGCTACACCTTC. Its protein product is CASSLSGDRRHGYTF.

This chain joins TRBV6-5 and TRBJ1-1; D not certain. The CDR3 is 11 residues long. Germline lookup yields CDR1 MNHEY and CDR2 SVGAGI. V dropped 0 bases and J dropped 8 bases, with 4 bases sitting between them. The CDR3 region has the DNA TGTGCCAGCAGTTACTCCGGCGAAGCTTTCTTT. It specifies CASSYSGEAFF.

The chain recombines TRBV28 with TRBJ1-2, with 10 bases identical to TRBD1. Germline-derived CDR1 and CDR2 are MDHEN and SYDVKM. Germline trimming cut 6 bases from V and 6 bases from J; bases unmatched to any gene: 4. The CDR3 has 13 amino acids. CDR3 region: CASRVTGGDGYTF. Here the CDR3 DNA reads TGTGCCAGCAGGGTGACAGGGGGCGATGGCTACACCTTC.

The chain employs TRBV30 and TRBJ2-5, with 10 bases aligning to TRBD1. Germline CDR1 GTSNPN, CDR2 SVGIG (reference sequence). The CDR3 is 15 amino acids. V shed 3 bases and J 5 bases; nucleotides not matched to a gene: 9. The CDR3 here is CAWRDTGTGVETQYF. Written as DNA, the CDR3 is TGTGCCTGGAGGGATACCGGGACAGGGGTCGAGACCCAGTACTTC. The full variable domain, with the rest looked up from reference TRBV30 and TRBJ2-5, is SQTIHQWPATLVQPVGSPLSLECTVEGTSNPNLYWYRQAAGRGLQLLFYSVGIGQISSEVPQNLSASRPQDRQFILSSKKLLLSDSGFYLCAWRDTGTGVETQYFGPGTRLLVL.

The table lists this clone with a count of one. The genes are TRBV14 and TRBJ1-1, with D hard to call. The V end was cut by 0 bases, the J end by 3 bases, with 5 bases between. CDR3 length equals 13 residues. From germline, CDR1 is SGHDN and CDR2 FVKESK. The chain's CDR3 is CASSQDLDTEAFF. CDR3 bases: TGTGCCAGCAGCCAAGATTTGGACACTGAAGCTTTCTTT. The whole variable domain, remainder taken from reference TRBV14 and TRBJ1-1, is EAGVTQFPSHSVIEKGQTVTLRCDPISGHDNLYWYRRVMGKEIKFLLHFVKESKQDESGMPNNRFLAERTGGTYSTLKVQPAELEDSGVYFCASSQDLDTEAFFGQGTRLTVV.

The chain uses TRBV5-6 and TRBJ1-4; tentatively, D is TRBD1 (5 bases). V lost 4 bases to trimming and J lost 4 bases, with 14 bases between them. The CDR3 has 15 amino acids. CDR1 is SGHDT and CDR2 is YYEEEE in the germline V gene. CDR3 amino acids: CASSPSGAGNEKLFF. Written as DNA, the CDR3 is TGTGCCAGCAGCCCCAGCGGGGCGGGTAATGAAAAACTGTTTTTT.

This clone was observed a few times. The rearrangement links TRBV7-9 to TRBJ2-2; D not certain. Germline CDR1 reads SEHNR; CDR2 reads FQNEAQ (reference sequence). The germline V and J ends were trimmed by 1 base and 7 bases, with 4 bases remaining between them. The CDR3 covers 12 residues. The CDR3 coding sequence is TGTGCCAGCAGCTTAGAGTTCGGGGAGCTGTTTTTT. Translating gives CASSLEFGELFF.

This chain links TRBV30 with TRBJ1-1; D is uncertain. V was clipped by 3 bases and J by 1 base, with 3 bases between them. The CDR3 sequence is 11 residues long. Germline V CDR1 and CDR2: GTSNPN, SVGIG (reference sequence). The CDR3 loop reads CAWRQNTEAFF. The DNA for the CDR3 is TGTGCCTGGAGACAGAACACTGAAGCTTTCTTT.

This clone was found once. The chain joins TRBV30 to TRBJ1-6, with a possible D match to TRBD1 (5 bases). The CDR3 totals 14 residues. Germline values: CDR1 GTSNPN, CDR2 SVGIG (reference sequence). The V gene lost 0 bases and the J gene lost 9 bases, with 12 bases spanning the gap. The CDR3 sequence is CAWSVSGGSSPLHF. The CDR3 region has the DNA TGTGCCTGGAGTGTAAGTGGGGGGAGTTCACCCCTCCACTTT.

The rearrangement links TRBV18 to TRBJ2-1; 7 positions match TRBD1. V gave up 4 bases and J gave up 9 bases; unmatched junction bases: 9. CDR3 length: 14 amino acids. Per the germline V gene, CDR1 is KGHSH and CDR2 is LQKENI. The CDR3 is CASSHETGSGEQFF. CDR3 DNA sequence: TGTGCCAGCTCACACGAGACAGGGTCCGGTGAGCAGTTCTTC.

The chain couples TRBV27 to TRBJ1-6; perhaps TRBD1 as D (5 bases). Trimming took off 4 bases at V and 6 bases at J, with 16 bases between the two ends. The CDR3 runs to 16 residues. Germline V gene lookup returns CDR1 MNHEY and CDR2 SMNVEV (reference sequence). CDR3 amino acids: CASSSRQPLSNSPLHF. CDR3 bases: TGTGCCAGCAGTTCTCGACAGCCGCTTTCTAATTCACCCCTCCACTTT.

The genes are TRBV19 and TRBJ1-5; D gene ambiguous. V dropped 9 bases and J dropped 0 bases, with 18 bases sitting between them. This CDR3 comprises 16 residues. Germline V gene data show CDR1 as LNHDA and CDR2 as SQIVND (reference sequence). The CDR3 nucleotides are TGTGCCAGCCAGCCCTGGACGGCTTATAGCAATCAGCCCCAGCATTTT. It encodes CASQPWTAYSNQPQHF.

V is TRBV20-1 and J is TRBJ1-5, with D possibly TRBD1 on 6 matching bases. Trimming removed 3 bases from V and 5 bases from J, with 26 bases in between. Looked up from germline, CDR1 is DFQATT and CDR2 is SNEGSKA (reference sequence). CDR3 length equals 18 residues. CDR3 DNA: TGCAGTGCTAGTGGGGGGGGGCTAAAAACAAACCGGGATCAGCCCCAGCATTTT. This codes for CSASGGGLKTNRDQPQHF.

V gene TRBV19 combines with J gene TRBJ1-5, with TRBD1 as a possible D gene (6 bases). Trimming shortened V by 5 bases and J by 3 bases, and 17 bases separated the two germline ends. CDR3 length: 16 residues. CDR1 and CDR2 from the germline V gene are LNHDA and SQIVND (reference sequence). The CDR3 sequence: CASSLLGGGANQPQHF. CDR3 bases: TGTGCCAGTAGTCTCCTGGGCGGGGGGGCCAATCAGCCCCAGCATTTT. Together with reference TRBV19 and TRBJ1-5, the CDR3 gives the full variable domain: DGGITQSPKYLFRKEGQNVTLSCEQNLNHDAMYWYRQDPGQGLRLIYYSQIVNDFQKGDIAEGYSVSREKKESFPLTVTSAQKNPTAFYLCASSLLGGGANQPQHFGDGTRLSIL.